The table lists the clone carrying this TCR beta chain with a few counts. The CDR3 is made up of 15 amino acids. The V gene end was trimmed by 4 bases and the J gene end by 4 bases; junction bases not matched to a gene: 10. Germline loops: CDR1 SGHRS, CDR2 YFSETQ. Source study methods: Amplification of reference gene primers provided the estimated nucleated cell counts. Generated by immunoSEQ multiplex PCR, the TCRdb table keeps only in-frame clones and is missing some. That table furnishes V, J and clone size, whereas the DNA furnished D and trimming. The sample carries around 340,000 clones, around 82% recorded once. This record comes from a study of blood T cell repertoires in COVID-19. Across the whole study: The samples span acute and convalescent COVID-19 from the United States, Italy and Spain. T cells, B-cell-depleted T cells, or PBMCs supplied cDNA or gDNA.

The chain uses TRBV5-1 and TRBJ2-7; 8 bases are a match to TRBD1. The sample comprised peripheral blood. This clonotype originated in a man aged 25-45 years with active or convalescent COVID-19. CDR3 DNA: TGCGCCAGCAGCCCGACAGGGGCCCCTCAGTACGAGCAGTACTTC. Its translation: CASSPTGAPQYEQYF.